The rows below give T cell receptor beta chains drawn from one sample of a study of cytomegalovirus exposure and HLA in healthy donors. Data came from immunoSEQ multiplex PCR; TCRdb stores just in-frame clones and leaves some out. The sample records about 120,000 clones, approximately 80% being singletons. Input material: PBMCs. The receptors derive from a female donor in good health and CMV-seropositive. CDR3s include the opening cysteine and the closing phenylalanine or tryptophan. The D gene is left open where the match is weak. The size of a clone is reported for some rows only, either as once, few or many, or as a class for expanded clones.

j_gene: TRBJ1-3; d_gene: TRBD1; abundance: .; v_gene: TRBV5-4; CDR3nt: TGTGCCAGCAGCCAGACAGGGCTTGGAGACACCATATATTTT; CDR3aa: CASSQTGLGDTIYF
j_gene: TRBJ2-7; d_gene: TRBD2; abundance: .; v_gene: TRBV6-5; CDR3nt: TGTGCCAGCAGTTTCGGGGGGGCAGGGGAGCAGTACTTC; CDR3aa: CASSFGGAGEQYF
j_gene: TRBJ1-5; d_gene: .; abundance: once; v_gene: TRBV29-1; CDR3nt: TGCAGCGTTGGCGGCCGCAATCAGCCCCAGCATTTT; CDR3aa: CSVGGRNQPQHF
j_gene: TRBJ1-4; d_gene: TRBD1; abundance: few; v_gene: TRBV29-1; CDR3nt: TGCAGTGGGACAGGGACTAATGAAAAACTGTTTTTT; CDR3aa: CSGTGTNEKLFF
j_gene: TRBJ1-6; d_gene: .; abundance: .; v_gene: TRBV15; CDR3nt: TGTGCCACCAGCGGCAGAGGGAGGGGTTCACCCCTCCACTTT; CDR3aa: CATSGRGRGSPLHF
j_gene: TRBJ1-4; d_gene: .; abundance: .; v_gene: TRBV19; CDR3nt: TGTGCCAGTACCCATGGAAGGACACATGGAAATGAAAAACTGTTTTTT; CDR3aa: CASTHGRTHGNEKLFF
j_gene: TRBJ1-1; d_gene: TRBD1; abundance: .; v_gene: TRBV10-3; CDR3nt: TGTGCCATCAGAGACAGGGACTGGAAGCCTGAAGCTTTCTTT; CDR3aa: CAIRDRDWKPEAFF
j_gene: TRBJ1-1; d_gene: TRBD1; abundance: few; v_gene: TRBV2; CDR3nt: TGTGCCAGCACCCGACAGGGTGCCACTGAAGCTTTCTTT; CDR3aa: CASTRQGATEAFF
j_gene: TRBJ2-1; d_gene: TRBD2; abundance: .; v_gene: TRBV11-3; CDR3nt: TGTGCCAGGACCTTGAAGCGGGGGACGGGCTACAATGAGCAGTTCTTC; CDR3aa: CARTLKRGTGYNEQFF
j_gene: TRBJ2-5; d_gene: TRBD1; abundance: few; v_gene: TRBV7-8; CDR3nt: TGTGCCAGCAGCTTAGGGCAGGGGGCAGAGACCCAGTACTTC; CDR3aa: CASSLGQGAETQYF
j_gene: TRBJ1-2; d_gene: .; abundance: .; v_gene: TRBV5-1; CDR3nt: TGCGCCAGCAGCTTGCCCGACATTAATGGCTACACCTTC; CDR3aa: CASSLPDINGYTF
j_gene: TRBJ1-4; d_gene: .; abundance: few; v_gene: TRBV9; CDR3nt: TGTGCCAGCAGCGTAGGGGCCCCGGGAGGGGGTGAAAAACTGTTTTTT; CDR3aa: CASSVGAPGGGEKLFF
j_gene: TRBJ1-4; d_gene: TRBD1; abundance: .; v_gene: TRBV30; CDR3nt: TGTGCCTGTTACAGGGGCCTCGAGGAAAAACTGTTTTTT; CDR3aa: CACYRGLEEKLFF
j_gene: TRBJ2-5; d_gene: .; abundance: .; v_gene: TRBV25-1; CDR3nt: TGTGCCAGCAGTGCCAGGGGACAAGAGACCCAGTACTTC; CDR3aa: CASSARGQETQYF
j_gene: TRBJ2-3; d_gene: .; abundance: .; v_gene: TRBV7-2; CDR3nt: TGTGCCAGCAGCTTAGTCGGAGCTGTCGCAGATACGCAGTATTTT; CDR3aa: CASSLVGAVADTQYF
j_gene: TRBJ2-7; d_gene: TRBD1; abundance: few; v_gene: TRBV10-3; CDR3nt: TGTGCCATCGGGGGGACAGGGACCTACGAGCAGTACTTC; CDR3aa: CAIGGTGTYEQYF
j_gene: TRBJ2-2; d_gene: .; abundance: .; v_gene: TRBV2; CDR3nt: TGTGCCAGCAGTGTCAGGGCCTTCACCTCGGGCACCGGGGAGCTGTTTTTT; CDR3aa: CASSVRAFTSGTGELFF
j_gene: TRBJ2-1; d_gene: TRBD2; abundance: .; v_gene: TRBV19; CDR3nt: TGTGCCAGTAGTGTTCTGGGACTAGTAAACGAGCAGTTCTTC; CDR3aa: CASSVLGLVNEQFF
j_gene: TRBJ2-1; d_gene: TRBD2; abundance: .; v_gene: TRBV9; CDR3nt: TGTGCCAGCAGCCCTTCCGGGGGGGCAGGCAATGAGCAGTTCTTC; CDR3aa: CASSPSGGAGNEQFF
j_gene: TRBJ2-2; d_gene: .; abundance: .; v_gene: TRBV19; CDR3nt: TGTGCCAGTAGTATAGCCAGGGCGGGGGAGCTGTTTTTT; CDR3aa: CASSIARAGELFF
j_gene: TRBJ1-1; d_gene: .; abundance: .; v_gene: TRBV9; CDR3nt: TGTGCCAGCAGCACACCAGGTTCAGCTGAAGCTTTCTTT; CDR3aa: CASSTPGSAEAFF
j_gene: TRBJ1-1; d_gene: .; abundance: .; v_gene: TRBV6-5; CDR3nt: TGTGCCAGCAGTTACTCGGGGACTACTGAAGCTTTCTTT; CDR3aa: CASSYSGTTEAFF
j_gene: TRBJ1-6; d_gene: .; abundance: once; v_gene: TRBV28; CDR3nt: TGTGCCAGCAGTTCCGCCGGAGGGGGGGATTCACCCCTCCACTTT; CDR3aa: CASSSAGGGDSPLHF
j_gene: TRBJ2-3; d_gene: TRBD2; abundance: .; v_gene: TRBV5-8; CDR3nt: TGTGCCAGCAGCTTGCGATCTAGCGGGGGGGGGAGCACAGATACGCAGTATTTT; CDR3aa: CASSLRSSGGGSTDTQYF
j_gene: TRBJ2-5; d_gene: .; abundance: .; v_gene: TRBV10-3; CDR3nt: TGTGCCATCAGTGAGTCAAATAGTCAAGAGACCCAGTACTTC; CDR3aa: CAISESNSQETQYF
j_gene: TRBJ2-1; d_gene: TRBD2; abundance: .; v_gene: TRBV5-4; CDR3nt: TGTGCCAGCAGCTGGAGAGTAGCGGGGCGATCCGGAAACAATGAGCAGTTCTTC; CDR3aa: CASSWRVAGRSGNNEQFF
j_gene: TRBJ2-6; d_gene: TRBD1; abundance: .; v_gene: TRBV4-1; CDR3nt: TGCGCCAGCAGCCTTGGGACAGGAGCCCACTGGGCCAACGTCCTGACTTTC; CDR3aa: CASSLGTGAHWANVLTF